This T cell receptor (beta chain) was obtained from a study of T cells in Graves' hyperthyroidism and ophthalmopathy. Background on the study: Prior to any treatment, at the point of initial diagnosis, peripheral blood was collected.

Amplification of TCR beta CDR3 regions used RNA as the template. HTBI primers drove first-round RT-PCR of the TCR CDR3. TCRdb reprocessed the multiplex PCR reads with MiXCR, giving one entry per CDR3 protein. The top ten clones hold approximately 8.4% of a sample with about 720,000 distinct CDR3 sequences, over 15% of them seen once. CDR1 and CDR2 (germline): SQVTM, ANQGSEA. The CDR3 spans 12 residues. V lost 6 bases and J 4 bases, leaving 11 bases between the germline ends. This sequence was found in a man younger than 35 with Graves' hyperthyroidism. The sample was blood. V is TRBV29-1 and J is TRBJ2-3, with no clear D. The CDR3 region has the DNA TGCAGCGTCCCCGCCCGGCCAGATACGCAGTATTTT. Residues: CSVPARPDTQYF.